This TCR beta chain was captured by sequencing in a study of blood T cell repertoires in COVID-19 (dated by TCRdb to the early 2020s). Study-wide context: Collaborator samples came from the United States, Italy and Spain and covered acute and convalescent phases of COVID-19. The prospective study material was composed of cDNA or gDNA derived from T cells, B-cell-depleted T cells, or PBMCs. Subjects who had been exposed to COVID-19, were actively infected with it, or had recovered from it provided the deeply sampled blood TCRbeta repertoires that made up the dataset. The repertoires were released in a freely available public database intended as a resource for research on the immune response to SARS-CoV-2. The samples were drawn from two sources: the first 160 participants of the ongoing ImmuneRACE study, and over 950 subjects contributed by 6 global collaborators. A de-identified subject ID, COVID-19 status, age in years and sex were almost always included in the sample metadata. Where available, HLA class I and class II types were taken from metadata supplied by the sample provider and were not determined by assay-based typing.

The immunoSEQ Assay, a bias-controlled multiplex PCR, was used to amplify TCRbeta CDR3 regions from genomic DNA. The source study handled its data this way. The number of nucleated cells in each sample was estimated from the amplification of reference gene primers within the assay. Sequence reads were collapsed and filtered to measure the absolute abundance of every unique TCRbeta CDR3 rearrangement. Productive Simpson clonality was computed per sample as the square root of Simpson's diversity index over productive rearrangements. This immuneACCESS table, as held by TCRdb, lists in-frame sequences with V and J called but not all clones. Of the missing ones, under half trace to an unresolved V gene in checked studies; the others have no known cause. That table is the source of V, J and clone size, and D and trimming were worked out from the DNA. Within this sample are under 55,000 clones, with more than 75% of them counted one time only. The top ten constitute around 2.2% of the sample.

Overall study outcomes, separate from this receptor: The quantity of clinical and demographic metadata differed by source and by participant and was supplied without curation.

At one collaborating source in Seattle, patients were enrolled during active infection and were followed longitudinally through the course of disease. Whole blood was collected in K2EDTA tubes by collaborating institutions according to the institutions' own protocols. For TCRbeta analysis, collaborators shipped samples in one of three forms: frozen whole blood, isolated PBMCs, or DNA extracted from either of those sample types. A remark on this clone: No antigen is known for it. No base-level quality is on record; no much larger clone is a single base apart.

V is pruned by 6 bases and J by 2 bases, leaving 8 bases of the junction without a gene match. Based on the germline V gene (reference sequence), the CDR1 and CDR2 sequences are MNHNY and SVGAGI. From the cysteine through the phenylalanine, the CDR3 covers 15 amino acids. Only the CDR3 part of the read is kept: 45 bases, read in frame from the first base. The sequence came from a woman older than 75 with COVID-19, enrolled during active disease. The sequencing sample was made of peripheral blood. The receptor chain draws on TRBV6-6 and TRBJ2-3, with 7 junctional bases fitting TRBD2. The DNA sequence is given as TGTGCCAGCAGCCCCTCTGGGAGGGCCACAGATACGCAGTATTTT. Its product reads: CASSPSGRATDTQYF.